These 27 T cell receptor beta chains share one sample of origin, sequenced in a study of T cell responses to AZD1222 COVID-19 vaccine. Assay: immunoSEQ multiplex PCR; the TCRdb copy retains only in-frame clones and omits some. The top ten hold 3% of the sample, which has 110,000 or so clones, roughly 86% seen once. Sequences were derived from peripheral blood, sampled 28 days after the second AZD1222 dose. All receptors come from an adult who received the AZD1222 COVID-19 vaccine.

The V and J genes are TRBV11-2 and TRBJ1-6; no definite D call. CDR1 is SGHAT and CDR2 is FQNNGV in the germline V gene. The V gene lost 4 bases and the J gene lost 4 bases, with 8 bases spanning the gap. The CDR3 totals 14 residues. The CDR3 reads CASSSPGYNSPLHF. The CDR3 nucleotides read TGTGCCAGCAGCTCCCCGGGTTATAATTCACCCCTCCACTTT.

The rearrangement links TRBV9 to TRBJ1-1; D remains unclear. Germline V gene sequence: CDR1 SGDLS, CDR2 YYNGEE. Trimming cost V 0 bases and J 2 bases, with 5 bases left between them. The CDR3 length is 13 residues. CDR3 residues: CASSVGYNTEAFF. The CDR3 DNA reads TGTGCCAGCAGCGTAGGGTATAACACTGAAGCTTTCTTT.

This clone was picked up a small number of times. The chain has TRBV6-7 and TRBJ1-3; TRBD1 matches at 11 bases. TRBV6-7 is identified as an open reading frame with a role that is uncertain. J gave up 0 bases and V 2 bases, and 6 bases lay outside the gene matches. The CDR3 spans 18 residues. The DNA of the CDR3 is TGTGCCAGCAGTTACGGACAGGGGGCCAACCTCTCTGGAAACACCATATATTTT. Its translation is CASSYGQGANLSGNTIYF.

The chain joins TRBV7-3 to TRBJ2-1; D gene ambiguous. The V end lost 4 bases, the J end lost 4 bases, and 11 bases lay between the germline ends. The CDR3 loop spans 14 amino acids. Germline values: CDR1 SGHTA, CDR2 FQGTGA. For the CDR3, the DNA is TGTGCCAGCAGCTCACACGGCCTGTACAATGAGCAGTTCTTC. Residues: CASSSHGLYNEQFF. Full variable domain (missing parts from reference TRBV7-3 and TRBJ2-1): GAGVSQTPSNKVTEKGKYVELRCDPISGHTALYWYRQSLGQGPEFLIYFQGTGAADDSGLPNDRFFAVRPEGSVSTLKIQRTERGDSAVYLCASSSHGLYNEQFFGPGTRLTVL.

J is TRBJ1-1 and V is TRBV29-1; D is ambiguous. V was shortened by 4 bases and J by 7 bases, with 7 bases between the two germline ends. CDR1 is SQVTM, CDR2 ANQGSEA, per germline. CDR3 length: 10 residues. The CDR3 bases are TGCAGCGTTGTGTTTGGTGAAGCTTTCTTT. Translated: CSVVFGEAFF.

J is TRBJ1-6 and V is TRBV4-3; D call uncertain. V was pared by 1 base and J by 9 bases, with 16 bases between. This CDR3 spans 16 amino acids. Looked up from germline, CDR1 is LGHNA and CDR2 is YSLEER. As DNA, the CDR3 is TGCGCCAGCAGCCAAGTTCAAGGGCTTCGAGGTTCACCCCTCCACTTT. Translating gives CASSQVQGLRGSPLHF.

The CDR3 nucleotides are TGTGCCAGCAGCTTAGCTTCTGAACTCACAGATACGCAGTATTTT. Amino acid sequence: CASSLASELTDTQYF. V usage is TRBV7-9 and J usage is TRBJ2-3; no clear D gene. The germline V and J ends were trimmed by 0 bases and 2 bases, with 9 bases remaining between them. CDR3 length: 15 amino acids. CDR1 and CDR2 (germline): SEHNR, FQNEAQ (reference sequence).

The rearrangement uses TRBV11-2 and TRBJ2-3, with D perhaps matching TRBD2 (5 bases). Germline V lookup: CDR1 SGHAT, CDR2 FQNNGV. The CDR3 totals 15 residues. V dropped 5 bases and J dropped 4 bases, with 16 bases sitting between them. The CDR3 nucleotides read TGTGCCAGCAGCCATCCCCGAGGGATGGCAGATACGCAGTATTTT. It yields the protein CASSHPRGMADTQYF.

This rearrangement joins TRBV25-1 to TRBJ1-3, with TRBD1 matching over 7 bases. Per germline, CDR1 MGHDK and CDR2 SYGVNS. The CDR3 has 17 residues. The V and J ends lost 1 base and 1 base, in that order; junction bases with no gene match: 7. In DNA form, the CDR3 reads TGTGCCAGCAGTGAATTGACAGGGAAAACTTCTGGAAACACCATATATTTT. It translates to CASSELTGKTSGNTIYF.

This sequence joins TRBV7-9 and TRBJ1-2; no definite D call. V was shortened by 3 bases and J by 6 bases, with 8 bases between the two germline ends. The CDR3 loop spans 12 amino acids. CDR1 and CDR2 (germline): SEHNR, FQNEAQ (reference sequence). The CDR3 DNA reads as TGTGCCAGCAGCTTTGGAAGCGATGGCTACACCTTC. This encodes CASSFGSDGYTF. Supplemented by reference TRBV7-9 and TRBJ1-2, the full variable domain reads DTGVSQNPRHKITKRGQNVTFRCDPISEHNRLYWYRQTLGQGPEFLTYFQNEAQLEKSRLLSDRFSAERPKGSFSTLEIQRTEQGDSAMYLCASSFGSDGYTFGSGTRLTVV.

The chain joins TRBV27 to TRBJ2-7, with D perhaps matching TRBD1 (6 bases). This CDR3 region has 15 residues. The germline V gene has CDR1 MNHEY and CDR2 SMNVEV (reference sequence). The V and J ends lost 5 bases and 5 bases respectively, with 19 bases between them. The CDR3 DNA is TGTGCCAGCAGTCGTGATACAGGGAATTTCAACGAGCAGTACTTC. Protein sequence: CASSRDTGNFNEQYF.

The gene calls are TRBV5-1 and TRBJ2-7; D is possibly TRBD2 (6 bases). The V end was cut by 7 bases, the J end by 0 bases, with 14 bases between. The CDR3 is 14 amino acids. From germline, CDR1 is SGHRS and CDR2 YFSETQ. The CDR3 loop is CASGDSGSSYEQYF. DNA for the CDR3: TGCGCCAGCGGGGATAGCGGTAGCTCCTACGAGCAGTACTTC.

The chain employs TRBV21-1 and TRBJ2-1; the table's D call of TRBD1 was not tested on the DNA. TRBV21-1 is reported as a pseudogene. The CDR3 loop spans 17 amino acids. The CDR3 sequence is CASSTPRHRGAYNEQFF. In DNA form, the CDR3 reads TGTGCCAGCAGCACGCCTAGACACAGGGGAGCCTACAATGAGCAGTTCTTC.

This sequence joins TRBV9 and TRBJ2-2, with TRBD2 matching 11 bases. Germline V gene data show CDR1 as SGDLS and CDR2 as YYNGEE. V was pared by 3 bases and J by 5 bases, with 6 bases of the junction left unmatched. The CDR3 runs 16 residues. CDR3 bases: TGTGCCAGCAGCGGTAGCGGGGGGGGAATTACCGGGGAGCTGTTTTTT. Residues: CASSGSGGGITGELFF.

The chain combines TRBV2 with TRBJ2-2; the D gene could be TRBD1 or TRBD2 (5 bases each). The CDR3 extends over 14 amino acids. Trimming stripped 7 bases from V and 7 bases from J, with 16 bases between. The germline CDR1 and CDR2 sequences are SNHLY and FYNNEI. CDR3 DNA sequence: TGTGCCAGCAAGGGCGCCTCTGGGGGCGGGGAGCTGTTTTTT. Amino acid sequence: CASKGASGGGELFF.

The CDR3 spells CASSLETGNEQFF. The CDR3 DNA reads TGTGCCAGCAGCCTAGAAACAGGCAATGAGCAGTTCTTC. The V gene is TRBV5-8, the J gene TRBJ2-1, with a weak D call TRBD1 (5 bases). The germline CDR1 and CDR2 sequences are SGHTS and YDEGEE. The germline V and J ends were trimmed by 4 bases and 6 bases, with 11 bases remaining between them. The CDR3 runs to 13 residues.

The CDR3 sequence: CASSRRGGGSQYF. The CDR3 DNA reads TGTGCCAGCAGCCGCCGCGGGGGCGGGTCCCAGTACTTC. The V gene is TRBV12-3 or TRBV12-4, the J gene TRBJ2-5, with D possibly matching TRBD2 (7 bases). V lost 6 bases and J 9 bases, leaving 17 bases between the germline ends. The CDR3 contains 13 residues.

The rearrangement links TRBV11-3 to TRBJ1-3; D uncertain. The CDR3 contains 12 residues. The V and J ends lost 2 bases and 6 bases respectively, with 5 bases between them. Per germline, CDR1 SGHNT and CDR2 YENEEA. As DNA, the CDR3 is TGTGCCAGCAGCTTACCTCAAAACACCATATATTTT. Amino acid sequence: CASSLPQNTIYF.

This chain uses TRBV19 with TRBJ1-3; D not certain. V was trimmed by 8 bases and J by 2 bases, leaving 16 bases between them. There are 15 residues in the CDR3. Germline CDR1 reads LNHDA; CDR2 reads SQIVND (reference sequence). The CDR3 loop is CASGSRPTAGNTIYF. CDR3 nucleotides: TGTGCCAGTGGCTCTCGTCCGACCGCTGGAAACACCATATATTTT.

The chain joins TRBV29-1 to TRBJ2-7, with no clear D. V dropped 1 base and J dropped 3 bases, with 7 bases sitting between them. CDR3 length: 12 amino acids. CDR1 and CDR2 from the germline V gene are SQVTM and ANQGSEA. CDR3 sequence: CSVEGRFYEQYF. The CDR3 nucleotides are TGCAGCGTTGAAGGTCGGTTCTACGAGCAGTACTTC.

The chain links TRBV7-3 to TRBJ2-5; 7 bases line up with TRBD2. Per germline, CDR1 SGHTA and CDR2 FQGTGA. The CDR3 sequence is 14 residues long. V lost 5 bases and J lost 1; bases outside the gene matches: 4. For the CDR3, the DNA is TGTGCCAGCAGCAAATCGGGGGGCCAAGAGACCCAGTACTTC. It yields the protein CASSKSGGQETQYF.

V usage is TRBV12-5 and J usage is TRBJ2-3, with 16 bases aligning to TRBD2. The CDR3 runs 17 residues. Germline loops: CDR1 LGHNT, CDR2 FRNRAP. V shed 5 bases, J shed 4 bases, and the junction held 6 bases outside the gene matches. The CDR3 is CASGAGLAGGAADTQYF. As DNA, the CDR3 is TGTGCTAGTGGTGCGGGACTAGCGGGGGGGGCGGCAGATACGCAGTATTTT.

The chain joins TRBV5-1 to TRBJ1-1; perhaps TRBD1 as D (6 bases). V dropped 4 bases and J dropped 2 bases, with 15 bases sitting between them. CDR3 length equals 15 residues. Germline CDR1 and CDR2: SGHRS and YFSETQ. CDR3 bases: TGCGCCAGCAGCCCGTATACCGGGACAAACACTGAAGCTTTCTTT. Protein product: CASSPYTGTNTEAFF.

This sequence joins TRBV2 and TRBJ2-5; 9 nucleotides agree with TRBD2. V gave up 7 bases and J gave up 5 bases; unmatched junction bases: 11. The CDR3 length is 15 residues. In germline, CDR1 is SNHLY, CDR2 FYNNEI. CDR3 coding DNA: TGTGCCAGCAAAAGACGCGGGGGGGCCCGGGAGACCCAGTACTTC. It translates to CASKRRGGARETQYF.

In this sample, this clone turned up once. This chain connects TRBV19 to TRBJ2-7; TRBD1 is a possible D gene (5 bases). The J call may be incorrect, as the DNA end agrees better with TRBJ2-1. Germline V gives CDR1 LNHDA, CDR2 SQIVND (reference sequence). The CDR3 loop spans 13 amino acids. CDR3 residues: CASSIGGGDEQFF. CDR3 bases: TGTGCCAGTAGTATAGGGGGCGGCGATGAGCAGTTCTTC.

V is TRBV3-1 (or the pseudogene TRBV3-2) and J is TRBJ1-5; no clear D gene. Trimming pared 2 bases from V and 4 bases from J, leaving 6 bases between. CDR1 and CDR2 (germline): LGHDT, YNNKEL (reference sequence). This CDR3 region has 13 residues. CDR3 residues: CASSQSGNQPQHF. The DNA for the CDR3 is TGTGCCAGCAGCCAATCTGGAAATCAGCCCCAGCATTTT.

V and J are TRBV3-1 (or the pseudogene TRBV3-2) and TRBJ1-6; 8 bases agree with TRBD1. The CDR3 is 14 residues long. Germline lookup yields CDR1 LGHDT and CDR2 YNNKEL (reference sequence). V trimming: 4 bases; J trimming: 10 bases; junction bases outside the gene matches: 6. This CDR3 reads CASSPRQGKSPLHF. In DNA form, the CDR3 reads TGTGCCAGCAGCCCCCGACAGGGGAAATCACCCCTCCACTTT.